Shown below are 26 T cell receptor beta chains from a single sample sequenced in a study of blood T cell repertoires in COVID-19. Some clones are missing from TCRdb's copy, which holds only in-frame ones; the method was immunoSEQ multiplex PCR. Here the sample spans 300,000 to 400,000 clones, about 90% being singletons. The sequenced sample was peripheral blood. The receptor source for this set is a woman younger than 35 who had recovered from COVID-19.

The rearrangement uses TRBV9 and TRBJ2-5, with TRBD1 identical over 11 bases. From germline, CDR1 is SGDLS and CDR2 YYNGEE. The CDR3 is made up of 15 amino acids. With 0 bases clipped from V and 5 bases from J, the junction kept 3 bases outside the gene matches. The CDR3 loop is CASSVGTGGAETQYF. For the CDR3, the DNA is TGTGCCAGCAGCGTAGGGACAGGGGGCGCGGAGACCCAGTACTTC.

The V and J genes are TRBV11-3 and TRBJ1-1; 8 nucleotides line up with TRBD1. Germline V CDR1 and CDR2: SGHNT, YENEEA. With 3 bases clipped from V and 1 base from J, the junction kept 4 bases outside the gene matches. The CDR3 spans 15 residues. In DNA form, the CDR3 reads TGTGCCAGCAGCTTGGATGGACAGGGGAACACTGAAGCTTTCTTT. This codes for CASSLDGQGNTEAFF.

The CDR3 spells CASSLRQGRDNEQFF. CDR3 bases: TGCGCCAGCAGCCTCCGTCAGGGGCGGGACAATGAGCAGTTCTTC. This sequence joins TRBV4-3 and TRBJ2-1; D may be TRBD1 (6 bases). This CDR3 region has 15 residues. V shed 4 bases and J shed 5 bases, with 15 bases lying between them. Germline V gene lookup returns CDR1 LGHNA and CDR2 YSLEER.

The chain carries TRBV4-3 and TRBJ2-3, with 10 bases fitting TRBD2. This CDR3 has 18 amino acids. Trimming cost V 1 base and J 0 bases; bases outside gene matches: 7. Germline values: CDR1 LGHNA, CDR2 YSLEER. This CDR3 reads CASSQGPSGSYSTDTQYF. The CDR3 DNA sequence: TGCGCCAGCAGCCAAGGGCCTAGCGGGAGTTATAGCACAGATACGCAGTATTTT.

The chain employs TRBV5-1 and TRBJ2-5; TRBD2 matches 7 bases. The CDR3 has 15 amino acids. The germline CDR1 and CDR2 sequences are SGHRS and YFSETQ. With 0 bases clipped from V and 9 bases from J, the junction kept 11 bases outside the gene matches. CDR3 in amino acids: CASSLGTRGRLAQYF. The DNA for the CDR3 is TGCGCCAGCAGCTTGGGGACTAGGGGTCGTTTGGCCCAGTACTTC. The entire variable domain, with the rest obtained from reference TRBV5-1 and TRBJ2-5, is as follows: KAGVTQTPRYLIKTRGQQVTLSCSPISGHRSVSWYQQTPGQGLQFLFEYFSETQRNKGNFPGRFSGRQFSNSRSEMNVSTLELGDSALYLCASSLGTRGRLAQYFGPGTRLLVL.

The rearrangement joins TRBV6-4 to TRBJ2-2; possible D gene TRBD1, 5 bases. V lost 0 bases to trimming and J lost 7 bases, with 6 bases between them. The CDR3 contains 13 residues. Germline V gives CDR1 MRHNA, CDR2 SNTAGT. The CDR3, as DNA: TGTGCCAGCAGTGACTCGGGGCACGGGGAGCTGTTTTTT. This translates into CASSDSGHGELFF.

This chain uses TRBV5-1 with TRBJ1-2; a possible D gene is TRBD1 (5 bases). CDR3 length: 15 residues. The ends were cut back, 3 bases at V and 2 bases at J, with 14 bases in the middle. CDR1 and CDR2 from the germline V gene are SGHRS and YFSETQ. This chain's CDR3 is CASSWASGSNYGYTF. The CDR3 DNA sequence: TGCGCCAGCAGCTGGGCCTCAGGGTCCAACTATGGCTACACCTTC.

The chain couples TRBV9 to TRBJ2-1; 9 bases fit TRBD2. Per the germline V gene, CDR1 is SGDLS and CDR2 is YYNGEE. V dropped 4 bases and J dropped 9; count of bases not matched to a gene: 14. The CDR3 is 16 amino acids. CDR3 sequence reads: CASSPRIAGAVSEQFF. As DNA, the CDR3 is TGTGCCAGCAGCCCACGAATAGCGGGAGCGGTTAGTGAGCAGTTCTTC.

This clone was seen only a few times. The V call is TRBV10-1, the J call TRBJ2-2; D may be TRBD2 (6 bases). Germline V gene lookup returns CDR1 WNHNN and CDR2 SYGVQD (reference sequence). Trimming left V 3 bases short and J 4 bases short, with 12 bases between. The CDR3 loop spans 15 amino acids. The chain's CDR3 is CASSEGGAGTGELFF. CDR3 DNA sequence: TGCGCCAGCAGTGAAGGAGGGGCTGGCACCGGGGAGCTGTTTTTT.

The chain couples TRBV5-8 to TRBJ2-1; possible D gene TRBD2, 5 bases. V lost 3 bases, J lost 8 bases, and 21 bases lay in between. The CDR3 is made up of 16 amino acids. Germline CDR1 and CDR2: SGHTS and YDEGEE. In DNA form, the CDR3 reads TGTGCCAGCAGCTCCGGACTCAACCTCGTGGTCGATGAGCAGTTCTTC. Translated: CASSSGLNLVVDEQFF.

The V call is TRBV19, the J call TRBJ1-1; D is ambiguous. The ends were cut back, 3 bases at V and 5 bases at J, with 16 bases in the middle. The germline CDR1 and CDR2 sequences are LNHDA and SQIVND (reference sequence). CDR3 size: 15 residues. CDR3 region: CASSIARGPRTEAFF. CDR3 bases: TGTGCCAGTAGTATCGCCCGAGGGCCGAGGACTGAAGCTTTCTTT.

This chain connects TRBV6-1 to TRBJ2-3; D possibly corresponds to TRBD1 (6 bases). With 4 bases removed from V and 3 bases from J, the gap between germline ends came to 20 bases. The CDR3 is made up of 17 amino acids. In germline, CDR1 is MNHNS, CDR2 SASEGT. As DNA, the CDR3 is TGTGCCAGCAGTGGCTCCTGGGACACGTATGGAACAGATACGCAGTATTTT. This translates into CASSGSWDTYGTDTQYF.

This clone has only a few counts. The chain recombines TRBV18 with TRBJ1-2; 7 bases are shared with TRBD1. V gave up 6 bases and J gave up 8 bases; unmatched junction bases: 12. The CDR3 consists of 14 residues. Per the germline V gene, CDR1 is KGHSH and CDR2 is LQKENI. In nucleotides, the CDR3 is TGTGCCAGCTCGAGCCTACAGGGGATAATGGGCTACACCTTC. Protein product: CASSSLQGIMGYTF.

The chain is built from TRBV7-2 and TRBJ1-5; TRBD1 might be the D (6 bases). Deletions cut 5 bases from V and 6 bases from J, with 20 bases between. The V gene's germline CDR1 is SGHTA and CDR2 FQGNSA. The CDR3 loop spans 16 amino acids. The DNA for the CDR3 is TGTGCCAGCAGCCCAGGACAGCAACCCCTAGTTCAGCCCCAGCATTTT. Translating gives CASSPGQQPLVQPQHF.

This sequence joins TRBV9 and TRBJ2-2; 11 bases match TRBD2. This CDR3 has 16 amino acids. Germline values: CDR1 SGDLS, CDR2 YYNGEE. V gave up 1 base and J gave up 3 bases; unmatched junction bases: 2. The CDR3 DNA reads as TGTGCCAGCAGCGTACAGACTAGCGGGGACACCGGGGAGCTGTTTTTT. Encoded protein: CASSVQTSGDTGELFF.

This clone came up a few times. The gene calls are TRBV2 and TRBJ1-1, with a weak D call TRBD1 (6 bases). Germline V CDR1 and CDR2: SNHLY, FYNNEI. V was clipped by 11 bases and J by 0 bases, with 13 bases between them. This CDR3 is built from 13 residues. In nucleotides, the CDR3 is TGTGCCGGAACCCAGGGGATGAACACTGAAGCTTTCTTT. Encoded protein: CAGTQGMNTEAFF.

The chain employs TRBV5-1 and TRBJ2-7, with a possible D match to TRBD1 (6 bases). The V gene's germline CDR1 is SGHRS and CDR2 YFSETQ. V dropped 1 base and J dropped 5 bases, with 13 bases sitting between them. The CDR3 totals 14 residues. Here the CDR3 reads CASSLKGPGDEQYV. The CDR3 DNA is TGCGCCAGCAGCTTGAAGGGCCCAGGGGACGAGCAGTACGTC.

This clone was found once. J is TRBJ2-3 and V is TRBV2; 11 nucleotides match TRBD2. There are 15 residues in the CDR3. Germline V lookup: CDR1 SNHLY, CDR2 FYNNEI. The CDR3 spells CAGSGTSGRADTQYF. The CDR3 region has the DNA TGTGCGGGATCCGGTACTAGCGGGAGAGCAGATACGCAGTATTTT. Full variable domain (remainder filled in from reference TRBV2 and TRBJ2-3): EPEVTQTPSHQVTQMGQEVILRCVPISNHLYFYWYRQILGQKVEFLVSFYNNEISEKSEIFDDQFSVERPDGSNFTLKIRSTKLEDSAMYFCAGSGTSGRADTQYFGPGTRLTVL.

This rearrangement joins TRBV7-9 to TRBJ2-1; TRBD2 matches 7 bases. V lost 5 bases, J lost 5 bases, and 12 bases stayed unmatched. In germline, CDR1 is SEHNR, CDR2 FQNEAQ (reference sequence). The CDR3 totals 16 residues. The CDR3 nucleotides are TGTGCCAGCAGCCAAGGAGGGCGGGGGAGAAACAATGAGCAGTTCTTC. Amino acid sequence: CASSQGGRGRNNEQFF.

The CDR3: CASSGTGLAGSGANVLTF. The CDR3 DNA sequence: TGTGCCAGCAGCGGTACGGGACTAGCGGGTTCTGGGGCCAACGTCCTGACTTTC. The J gene is TRBJ2-6, the V gene TRBV9, with 12 positions matching TRBD2. The CDR3 consists of 18 residues. In germline, CDR1 is SGDLS, CDR2 YYNGEE. V gave up 3 bases and J gave up 1 base; unmatched junction bases: 5.

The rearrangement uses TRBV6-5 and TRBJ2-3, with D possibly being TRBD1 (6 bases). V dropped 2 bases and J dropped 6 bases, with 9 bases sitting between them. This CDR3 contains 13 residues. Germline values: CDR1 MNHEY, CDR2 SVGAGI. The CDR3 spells CASSYRTGDTQYF. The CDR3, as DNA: TGTGCCAGCAGTTACCGAACAGGGGATACGCAGTATTTT.

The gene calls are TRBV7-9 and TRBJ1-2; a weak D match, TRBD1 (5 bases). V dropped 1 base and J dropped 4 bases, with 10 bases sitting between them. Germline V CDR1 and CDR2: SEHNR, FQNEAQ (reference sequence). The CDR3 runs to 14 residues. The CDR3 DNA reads TGTGCCAGCAGCTTAGATTGGGGCCCCTATGGCTACACCTTC. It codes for CASSLDWGPYGYTF.

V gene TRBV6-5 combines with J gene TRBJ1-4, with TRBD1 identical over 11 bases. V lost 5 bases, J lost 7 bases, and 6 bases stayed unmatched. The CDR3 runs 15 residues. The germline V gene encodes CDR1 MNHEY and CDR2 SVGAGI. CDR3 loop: CASSRDRGLGEKLFF. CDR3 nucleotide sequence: TGTGCCAGCAGTAGGGACAGGGGGTTGGGTGAAAAACTGTTTTTT.

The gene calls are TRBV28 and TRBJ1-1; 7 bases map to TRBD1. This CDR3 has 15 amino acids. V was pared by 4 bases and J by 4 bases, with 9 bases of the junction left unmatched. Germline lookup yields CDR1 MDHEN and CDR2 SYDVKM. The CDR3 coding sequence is TGTGCCAGCAGTTCCGAGGGACAGCCACGCACTGAAGCTTTCTTT. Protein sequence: CASSSEGQPRTEAFF.

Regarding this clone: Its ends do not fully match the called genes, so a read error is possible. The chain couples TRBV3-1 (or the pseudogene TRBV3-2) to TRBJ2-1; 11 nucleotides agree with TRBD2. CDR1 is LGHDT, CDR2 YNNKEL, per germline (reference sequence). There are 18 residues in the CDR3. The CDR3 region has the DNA TGTGCCCGCAGGGTCTGGGCTAGCGGGAGGTCCTCCTACAATGAGCAGTTCTTC. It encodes CARRVWASGRSSYNEQFF.

The CDR3 protein is CSAGGTNTQYF. DNA of the CDR3: TGCAGTGCCGGGGGTACGAATACGCAGTATTTT. The chain combines TRBV20-1 with TRBJ2-3; weak D call: TRBD2 (6 bases). The CDR3 consists of 11 residues. The V gene's germline CDR1 is DFQATT and CDR2 SNEGSKA (reference sequence). Deletions cut 6 bases from V and 7 bases from J, with 11 bases between.